This T cell receptor beta chain was captured in a study of T cells in Graves' hyperthyroidism and ophthalmopathy. J gave up 0 bases and V 1 base, and 2 bases lay outside the gene matches. CDR3 length equals 15 residues. Per the germline V gene, CDR1 is SQVTM and CDR2 is ANQGSEA. Diagnostic decisions used clinical symptoms, serum thyroxine and TRAb, thyroid ultrasound and orbital computed tomography. This clonotype was found many times. RNA transcripts gave rise to amplified TCR beta CDR3 regions. A set of HTBI primers served as the primers for a first-round RT-PCR of the TCR CDR3. TCRdb recomputed calls from the multiplex PCR reads with MiXCR, one row per CDR3 protein. There are 600,000 to 700,000 distinct CDR3 sequences in the sample; just under 45% occur only once, and less than 9.5% lies in the top ten.

Sequences were obtained from peripheral blood or thyroid tissue (not recorded which). The V and J genes are TRBV29-1 and TRBJ1-2; TRBD1 aligns across 10 bases. The TCR sequence derives from an adult man with Graves' disease, either hyperthyroidism or ophthalmopathy (not recorded which). The DNA for the CDR3 is TGCAGCGTTGAAGGGGACAGGGGATCTAACTATGGCTACACCTTC. This translates into CSVEGDRGSNYGYTF. The entire variable domain, with the rest obtained from reference TRBV29-1 and TRBJ1-2, is as follows: SAVISQKPSRDICQRGTSLTIQCQVDSQVTMMFWYRQQPGQSLTLIATANQGSEATYESGFVIDKFPISRPNLTFSTLTVSNMSPEDSSIYLCSVEGDRGSNYGYTFGSGTRLTVV.